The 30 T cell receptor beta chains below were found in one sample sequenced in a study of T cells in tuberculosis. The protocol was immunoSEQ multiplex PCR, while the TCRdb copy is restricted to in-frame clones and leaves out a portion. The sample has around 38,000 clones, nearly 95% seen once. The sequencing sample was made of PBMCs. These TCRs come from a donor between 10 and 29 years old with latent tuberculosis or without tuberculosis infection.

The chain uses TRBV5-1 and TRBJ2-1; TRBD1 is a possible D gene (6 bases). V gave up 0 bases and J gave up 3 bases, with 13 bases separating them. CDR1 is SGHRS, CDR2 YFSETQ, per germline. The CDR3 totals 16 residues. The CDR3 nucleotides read TGCGCCAGCAGCTTGGTAATGGACAGATACTACAATGAGCAGTTCTTC. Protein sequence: CASSLVMDRYYNEQFF.

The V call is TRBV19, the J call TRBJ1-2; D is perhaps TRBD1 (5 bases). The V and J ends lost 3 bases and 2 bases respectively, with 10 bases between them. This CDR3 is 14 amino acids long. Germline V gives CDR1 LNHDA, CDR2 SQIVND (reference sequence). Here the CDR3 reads CASSIARANYGYTF. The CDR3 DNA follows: TGTGCCAGTAGTATCGCCAGGGCCAACTATGGCTACACCTTC.

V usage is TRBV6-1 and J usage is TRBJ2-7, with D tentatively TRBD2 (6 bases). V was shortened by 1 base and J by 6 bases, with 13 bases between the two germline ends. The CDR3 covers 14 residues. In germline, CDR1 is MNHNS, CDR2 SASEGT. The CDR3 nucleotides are TGTGCCAGCAGTGAAGATCAGGGCGGGGCCGAGCAGTACTTC. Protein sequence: CASSEDQGGAEQYF.

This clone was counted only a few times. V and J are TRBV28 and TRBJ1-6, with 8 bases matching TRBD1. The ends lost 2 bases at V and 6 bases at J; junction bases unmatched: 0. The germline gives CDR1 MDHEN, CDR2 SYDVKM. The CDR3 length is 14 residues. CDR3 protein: CASSLGQGNSPLHF. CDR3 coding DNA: TGTGCCAGCAGTTTAGGACAGGGTAATTCACCCCTCCACTTT.

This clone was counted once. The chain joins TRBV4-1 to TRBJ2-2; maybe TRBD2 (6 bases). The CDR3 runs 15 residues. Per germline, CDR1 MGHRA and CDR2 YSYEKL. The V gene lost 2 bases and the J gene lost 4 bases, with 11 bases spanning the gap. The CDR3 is CASSQLPAGTGELFF. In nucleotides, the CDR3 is TGCGCCAGCAGCCAACTACCAGCGGGCACCGGGGAGCTGTTTTTT.

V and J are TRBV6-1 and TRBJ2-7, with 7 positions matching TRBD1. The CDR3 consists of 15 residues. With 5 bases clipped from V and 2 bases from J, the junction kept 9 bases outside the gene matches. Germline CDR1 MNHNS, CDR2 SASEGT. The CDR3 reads CASSRPGQPTYEQYF. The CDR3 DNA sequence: TGTGCCAGCAGTAGACCGGGACAGCCCACCTACGAGCAGTACTTC.

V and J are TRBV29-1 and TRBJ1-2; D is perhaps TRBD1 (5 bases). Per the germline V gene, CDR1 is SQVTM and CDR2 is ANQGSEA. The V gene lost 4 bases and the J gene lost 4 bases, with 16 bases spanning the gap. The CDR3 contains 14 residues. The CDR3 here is CSVVAGGGIYGYTF. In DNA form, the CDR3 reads TGCAGCGTTGTCGCCGGGGGGGGGATCTATGGCTACACCTTC. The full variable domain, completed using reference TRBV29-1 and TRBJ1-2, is SAVISQKPSRDICQRGTSLTIQCQVDSQVTMMFWYRQQPGQSLTLIATANQGSEATYESGFVIDKFPISRPNLTFSTLTVSNMSPEDSSIYLCSVVAGGGIYGYTFGSGTRLTVV.

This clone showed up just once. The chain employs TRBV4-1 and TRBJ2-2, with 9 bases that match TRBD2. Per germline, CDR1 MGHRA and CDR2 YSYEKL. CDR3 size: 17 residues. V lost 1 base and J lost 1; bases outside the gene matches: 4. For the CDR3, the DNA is TGCGCCAGCAGCCAAGTAGCGGGGGCGATGAACACCGGGGAGCTGTTTTTT. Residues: CASSQVAGAMNTGELFF.

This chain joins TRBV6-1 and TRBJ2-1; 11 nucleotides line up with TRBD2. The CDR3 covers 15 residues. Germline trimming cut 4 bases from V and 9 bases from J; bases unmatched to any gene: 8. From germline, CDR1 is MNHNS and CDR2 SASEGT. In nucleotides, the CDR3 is TGTGCCAGCAGTGTTTTTAGCGGGGGGGCCAGTGAGCAGTTCTTC. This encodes CASSVFSGGASEQFF.

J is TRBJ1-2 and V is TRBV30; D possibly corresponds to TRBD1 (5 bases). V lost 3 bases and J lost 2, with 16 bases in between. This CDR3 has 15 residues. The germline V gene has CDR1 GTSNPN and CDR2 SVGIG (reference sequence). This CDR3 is CAWRGDTFTNYGYTF. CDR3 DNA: TGTGCCTGGAGAGGGGATACGTTCACCAACTATGGCTACACCTTC.

CDR3 sequence reads: CASSGQGEYVSYTF. The CDR3 nucleotides read TGTGCCAGCAGCGGACAGGGTGAATATGTTAGCTACACCTTC. V usage is TRBV6-1 and J usage is TRBJ1-2; 8 bases map to TRBD1. V shed 6 bases, J shed 9 bases, and the junction held 12 bases outside the gene matches. CDR3 size: 14 residues. Per germline, CDR1 MNHNS and CDR2 SASEGT.

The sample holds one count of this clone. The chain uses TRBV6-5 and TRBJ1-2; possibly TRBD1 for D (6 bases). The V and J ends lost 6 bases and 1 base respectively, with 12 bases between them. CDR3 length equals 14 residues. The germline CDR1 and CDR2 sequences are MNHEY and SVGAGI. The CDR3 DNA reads TGTGCCAGCAGCGACCCAGGGGTTAACTATGGCTACACCTTC. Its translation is CASSDPGVNYGYTF.

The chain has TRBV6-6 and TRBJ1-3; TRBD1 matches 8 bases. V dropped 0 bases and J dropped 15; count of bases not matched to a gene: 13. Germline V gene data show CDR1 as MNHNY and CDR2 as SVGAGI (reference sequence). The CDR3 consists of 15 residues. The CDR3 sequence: CASSYSWTGSRSRYF. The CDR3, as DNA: TGTGCCAGCAGTTACTCTTGGACAGGGTCTCGGTCCAGATATTTT.

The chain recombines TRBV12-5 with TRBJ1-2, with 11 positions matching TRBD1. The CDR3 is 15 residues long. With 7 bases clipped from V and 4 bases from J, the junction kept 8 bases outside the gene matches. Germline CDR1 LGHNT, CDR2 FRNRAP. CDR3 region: CASVRAGQGVYGYTF. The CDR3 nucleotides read TGTGCTAGTGTACGAGCGGGACAGGGGGTCTATGGCTACACCTTC. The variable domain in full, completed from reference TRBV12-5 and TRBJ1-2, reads DARVTQTPRHKVTEMGQEVTMRCQPILGHNTVFWYRQTMMQGLELLAYFRNRAPLDDSGMPKDRFSAEMPDATLATLKIQPSEPRDSAVYFCASVRAGQGVYGYTFGSGTRLTVV.

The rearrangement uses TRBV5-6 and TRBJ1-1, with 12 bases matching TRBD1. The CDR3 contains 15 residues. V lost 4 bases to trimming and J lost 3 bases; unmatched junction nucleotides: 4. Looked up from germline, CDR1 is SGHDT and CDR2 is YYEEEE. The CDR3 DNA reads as TGTGCCAGCAGCGGGGACAGGGGGCAATACACTGAAGCTTTCTTT. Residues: CASSGDRGQYTEAFF.

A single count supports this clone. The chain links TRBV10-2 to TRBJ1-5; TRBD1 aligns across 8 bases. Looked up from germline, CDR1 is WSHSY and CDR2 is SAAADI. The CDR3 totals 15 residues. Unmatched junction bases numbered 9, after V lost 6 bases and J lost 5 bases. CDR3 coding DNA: TGCGCCAGCAGAGGGACAGGTGTGCCGGATCAGCCCCAGCATTTT. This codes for CASRGTGVPDQPQHF.

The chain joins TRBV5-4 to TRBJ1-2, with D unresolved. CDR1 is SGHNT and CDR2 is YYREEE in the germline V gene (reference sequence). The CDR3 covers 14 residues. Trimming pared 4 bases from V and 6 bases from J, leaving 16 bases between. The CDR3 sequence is CASSLAKEVHGYTF. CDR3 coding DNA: TGTGCCAGCAGCCTGGCAAAAGAGGTCCATGGCTACACCTTC. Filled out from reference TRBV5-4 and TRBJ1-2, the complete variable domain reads ETGVTQSPTHLIKTRGQQVTLRCSSQSGHNTVSWYQQALGQGPQFIFQYYREEENGRGNFPPRFSGLQFPNYSSELNVNALELDDSALYLCASSLAKEVHGYTFGSGTRLTVV.

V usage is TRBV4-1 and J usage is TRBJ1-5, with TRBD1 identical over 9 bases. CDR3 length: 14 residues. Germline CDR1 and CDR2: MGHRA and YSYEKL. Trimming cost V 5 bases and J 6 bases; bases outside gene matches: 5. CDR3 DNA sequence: TGCGCCAGCAGCAGATGGACAGGGGTTCAGCCCCAGCATTTT. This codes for CASSRWTGVQPQHF.

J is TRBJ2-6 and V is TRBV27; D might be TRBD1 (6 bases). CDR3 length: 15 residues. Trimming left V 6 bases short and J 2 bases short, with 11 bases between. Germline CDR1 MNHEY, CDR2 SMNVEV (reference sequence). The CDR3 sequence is CASSDRTAGANVLTF. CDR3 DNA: TGTGCCAGCAGCGATCGGACAGCTGGGGCCAACGTCCTGACTTTC.

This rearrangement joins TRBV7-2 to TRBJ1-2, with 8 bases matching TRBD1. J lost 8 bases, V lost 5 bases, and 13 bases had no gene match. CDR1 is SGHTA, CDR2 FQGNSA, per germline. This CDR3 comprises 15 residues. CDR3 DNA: TGTGCCAGCAGCCTTACGGGGACAGGAGGTTTGGGCTACACCTTC. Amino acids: CASSLTGTGGLGYTF.

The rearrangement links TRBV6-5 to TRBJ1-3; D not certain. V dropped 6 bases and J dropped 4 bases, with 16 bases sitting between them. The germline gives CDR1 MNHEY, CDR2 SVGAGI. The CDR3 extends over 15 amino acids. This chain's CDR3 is CASSRTALGGNTIYF. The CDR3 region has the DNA TGTGCCAGCAGCCGTACAGCTCTTGGGGGAAACACCATATATTTT.

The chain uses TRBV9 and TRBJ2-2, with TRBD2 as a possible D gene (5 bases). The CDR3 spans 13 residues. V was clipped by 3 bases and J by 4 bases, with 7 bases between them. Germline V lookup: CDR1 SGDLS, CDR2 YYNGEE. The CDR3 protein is CASSEEGTGELFF. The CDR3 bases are TGTGCCAGCAGCGAAGAGGGCACCGGGGAGCTGTTTTTT.

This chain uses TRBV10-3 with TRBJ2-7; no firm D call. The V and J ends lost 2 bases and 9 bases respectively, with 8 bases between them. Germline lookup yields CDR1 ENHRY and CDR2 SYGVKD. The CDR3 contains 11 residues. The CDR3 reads CAISEGHRQYF. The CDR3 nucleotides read TGTGCCATCAGTGAGGGGCATAGGCAGTACTTC.

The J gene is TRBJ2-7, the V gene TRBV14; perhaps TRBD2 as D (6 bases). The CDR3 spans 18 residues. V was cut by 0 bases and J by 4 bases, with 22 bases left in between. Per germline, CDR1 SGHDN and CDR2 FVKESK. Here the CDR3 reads CASSQEAQRRGRSYEQYF. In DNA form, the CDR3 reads TGTGCCAGCAGCCAAGAGGCCCAACGGAGGGGAAGGAGTTACGAGCAGTACTTC.

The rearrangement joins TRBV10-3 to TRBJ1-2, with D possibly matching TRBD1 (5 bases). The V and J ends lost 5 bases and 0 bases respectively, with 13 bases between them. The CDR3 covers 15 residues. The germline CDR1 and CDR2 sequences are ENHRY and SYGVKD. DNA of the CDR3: TGTGCCATCAGTTACGGGACTGATTCTAACTATGGCTACACCTTC. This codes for CAISYGTDSNYGYTF.

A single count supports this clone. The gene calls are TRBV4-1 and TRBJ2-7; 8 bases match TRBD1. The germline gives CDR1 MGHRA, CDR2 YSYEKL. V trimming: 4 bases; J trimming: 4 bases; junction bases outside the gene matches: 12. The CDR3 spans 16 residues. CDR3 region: CASSPHLAGGFYEQYF. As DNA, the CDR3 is TGCGCCAGCAGCCCCCATCTCGCAGGGGGCTTTTACGAGCAGTACTTC.

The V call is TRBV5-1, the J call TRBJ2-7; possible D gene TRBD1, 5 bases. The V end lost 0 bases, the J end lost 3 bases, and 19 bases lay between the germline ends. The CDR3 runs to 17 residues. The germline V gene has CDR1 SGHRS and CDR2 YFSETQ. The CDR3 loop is CASSLEDNWGSHYEQYF. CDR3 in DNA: TGCGCCAGCAGCTTGGAGGATAACTGGGGCAGCCACTACGAGCAGTACTTC.

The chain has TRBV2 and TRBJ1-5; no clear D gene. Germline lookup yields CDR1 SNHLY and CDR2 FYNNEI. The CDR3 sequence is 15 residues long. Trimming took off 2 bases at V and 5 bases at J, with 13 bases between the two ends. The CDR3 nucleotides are TGTGCCAGCAGTGAATTAGAAGGAGGCCATCAGCCCCAGCATTTT. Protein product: CASSELEGGHQPQHF.

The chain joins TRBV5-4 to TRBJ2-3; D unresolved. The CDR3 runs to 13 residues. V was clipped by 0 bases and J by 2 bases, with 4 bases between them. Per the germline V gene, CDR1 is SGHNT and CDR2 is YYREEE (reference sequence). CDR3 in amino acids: CASSLVYTDTQYF. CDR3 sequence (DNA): TGTGCCAGCAGCTTGGTATACACAGATACGCAGTATTTT.

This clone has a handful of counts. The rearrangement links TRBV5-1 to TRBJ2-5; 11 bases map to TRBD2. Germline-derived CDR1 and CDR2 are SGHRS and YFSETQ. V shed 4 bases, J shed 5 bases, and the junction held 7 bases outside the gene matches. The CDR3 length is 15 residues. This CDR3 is CASSVSGGAGETQYF. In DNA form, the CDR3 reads TGCGCCAGCAGCGTTAGCGGGGGGGCCGGGGAGACCCAGTACTTC. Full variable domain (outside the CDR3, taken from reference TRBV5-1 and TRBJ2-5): KAGVTQTPRYLIKTRGQQVTLSCSPISGHRSVSWYQQTPGQGLQFLFEYFSETQRNKGNFPGRFSGRQFSNSRSEMNVSTLELGDSALYLCASSVSGGAGETQYFGPGTRLLVL.